A single sample gave rise to the 18 T cell receptor beta chains below, sequenced in a study of blood T cell repertoires in COVID-19. TCRdb keeps only in-frame clones here, not all; method: immunoSEQ multiplex PCR. The table includes 51,000 or so clones, about four fifths detected once. The sequenced sample was peripheral blood. These receptors were taken from a man aged 70-80 years with active COVID-19.

The chain couples TRBV28 to TRBJ2-7; a weak D match, TRBD2 (6 bases). Germline V CDR1 and CDR2: MDHEN, SYDVKM. The CDR3 is made up of 12 amino acids. Deletions cut 6 bases from V and 9 bases from J, with 15 bases between. The CDR3 DNA is TGTGCCAGCAGGATTGGGGACGGGGGGCAGTACTTC. Residues: CASRIGDGGQYF.

The genes are TRBV11-2 and TRBJ2-1; TRBD1 is a possible D gene (5 bases). The germline gives CDR1 SGHAT, CDR2 FQNNGV. Trimming left V 7 bases short and J 0 bases short, with 19 bases between. This CDR3 has 17 residues. The CDR3: CASIQGSLQTSYNEQFF. The CDR3 DNA sequence: TGTGCCAGCATCCAGGGTTCCCTCCAAACCTCCTACAATGAGCAGTTCTTC.

This clone was seen more than once but under ten times. The rearrangement links TRBV7-6 to TRBJ2-2, with 12 bases matching TRBD2. V was clipped by 6 bases and J by 5 bases; unmatched bases: 10. The CDR3 has 17 residues. Germline CDR1 is SGHVS and CDR2 is FNYEAQ. The CDR3 sequence is CASSTDGLAGLTGELFF. The DNA of the CDR3 is TGTGCCAGCAGTACCGACGGACTAGCGGGACTAACCGGGGAGCTGTTTTTT.

The chain recombines TRBV19 with TRBJ2-7, with TRBD1 matching over 7 bases. The germline V gene encodes CDR1 LNHDA and CDR2 SQIVND (reference sequence). This CDR3 is 14 amino acids long. Trimming cost V 3 bases and J 5 bases; bases outside gene matches: 7. The DNA of the CDR3 is TGTGCCAGTAGTATCTTAGGGGGCGTTCACGAGCAGTACTTC. It is translated as CASSILGGVHEQYF.

The V gene is TRBV7-9, the J gene TRBJ2-2; 7 bases match TRBD2. The trim removed 5 bases at V and 0 bases at J, leaving 3 bases unmatched. This CDR3 has 15 residues. Germline CDR1 reads SEHNR; CDR2 reads FQNEAQ (reference sequence). The CDR3 loop is CASSPGRANTGELFF. The DNA for the CDR3 is TGTGCCAGCAGCCCAGGGAGGGCGAACACCGGGGAGCTGTTTTTT.

The genes are TRBV5-1 and TRBJ2-7; no definite D call. The CDR3 spans 13 residues. Trimming stripped 4 bases from V and 2 bases from J, with 10 bases between. Germline lookup yields CDR1 SGHRS and CDR2 YFSETQ. The CDR3 sequence: CASSVDTPYEQYF. CDR3 coding DNA: TGCGCCAGCAGCGTTGACACCCCCTACGAGCAGTACTTC.

Concerning this clone itself: This sample also contains other DNA sequences that code for the same CDR3. The V call is TRBV5-4, the J call TRBJ1-1; D is possibly TRBD1 (5 bases). This CDR3 is built from 14 residues. V lost 4 bases and J 2 bases, leaving 12 bases between the germline ends. CDR1 and CDR2 from the germline V gene are SGHNT and YYREEE (reference sequence). The CDR3 DNA is TGTGCCAGCAGCCCGCAGACAGTAAACACTGAAGCTTTCTTT. Translating it yields CASSPQTVNTEAFF.

This clone was seen only a few times. The V and J genes are TRBV5-4 and TRBJ1-6; D gene ambiguous. The V gene's germline CDR1 is SGHNT and CDR2 YYREEE (reference sequence). The CDR3 loop spans 17 amino acids. V was shortened by 0 bases and J by 1 base, with 11 bases between the two germline ends. The CDR3, as DNA: TGTGCCAGCAGCTTGGGGTTGGCGGGGTCCTATAATTCACCCCTCCACTTT. It translates to CASSLGLAGSYNSPLHF.

The rearrangement uses TRBV7-2 and TRBJ1-2; D unresolved. Germline V gives CDR1 SGHTA, CDR2 FQGNSA. The V and J ends lost 2 bases and 5 bases respectively, with 15 bases between them. The CDR3 is 15 amino acids. DNA of the CDR3: TGTGCCAGCAGCTTACCCCCGACTTCCGCTTATGGCTACACCTTC. Encoded protein: CASSLPPTSAYGYTF.

The gene calls are TRBV5-1 and TRBJ2-3; D not certain. In germline, CDR1 is SGHRS, CDR2 YFSETQ. The CDR3 sequence is 12 residues long. V gave up 2 bases and J gave up 8 bases, with 9 bases separating them. DNA of the CDR3: TGCGCCAGCAGCTTTGGGTCGGGTACGCAGTATTTT. Translation gives CASSFGSGTQYF.

Only one count was recorded for this clone. The V gene is TRBV5-1, the J gene TRBJ2-5; perhaps TRBD1 as D (5 bases). Per germline, CDR1 SGHRS and CDR2 YFSETQ. This CDR3 is 15 amino acids long. Trimming pared 0 bases from V and 1 base from J, leaving 10 bases between. The CDR3 region is CASSLGGRAQETQYF. The DNA for the CDR3 is TGCGCCAGCAGCTTGGGGGGCAGGGCCCAAGAGACCCAGTACTTC.

The CDR3 sequence: CASSRTGGSGYTF. The CDR3 coding sequence is TGTGCCAGCTCAAGGACAGGGGGCAGTGGCTACACCTTC. V gene TRBV18 combines with J gene TRBJ1-2; 11 bases are shared with TRBD1. Germline V gene lookup returns CDR1 KGHSH and CDR2 LQKENI. V shed 5 bases and J 7 bases; nucleotides not matched to a gene: 3. The length of the CDR3 is 13 residues.

The sample holds a few counts of this clone. The chain uses TRBV28 and TRBJ1-1; a weak D match, TRBD1 (5 bases). The V gene lost 4 bases and the J gene lost 4 bases, with 13 bases spanning the gap. CDR3 length equals 14 residues. Germline V gene lookup returns CDR1 MDHEN and CDR2 SYDVKM. CDR3 amino acids: CASSWEGMSTEAFF. The CDR3 DNA sequence: TGTGCCAGCAGTTGGGAGGGGATGAGCACTGAAGCTTTCTTT.

The gene calls are TRBV21-1 and TRBJ2-1; whether TRBD1, the table's D call, matches the DNA was not checked. TRBV21-1 is reported as a pseudogene. This CDR3 has 16 amino acids. CDR3 sequence: CASSKTPGQDHNEQFF. CDR3 sequence (DNA): TGTGCCAGCAGCAAAACCCCGGGACAGGACCACAATGAGCAGTTCTTC.

The rearrangement uses TRBV4-1 and TRBJ2-1, with D perhaps matching TRBD1 (5 bases). Looked up from germline, CDR1 is MGHRA and CDR2 is YSYEKL. This CDR3 has 15 residues. Trimming left V 6 bases short and J 6 bases short, with 18 bases between. CDR3 bases: TGCGCCAGCAGACAGGCCATAGACCGTTCCAATGAGCAGTTCTTC. The encoded protein is CASRQAIDRSNEQFF.

The chain employs TRBV6-5 and TRBJ1-1; 8 nucleotides match TRBD1. The CDR3 runs to 15 residues. Germline trimming cut 6 bases from V and 1 base from J; bases unmatched to any gene: 7. Germline V gives CDR1 MNHEY, CDR2 SVGAGI. The CDR3 is CASSRTGNTNTEAFF. For the CDR3, the DNA is TGTGCCAGCAGCAGGACAGGGAATACGAACACTGAAGCTTTCTTT.

J is TRBJ1-1 and V is TRBV5-4, with 7 bases lining up with TRBD1. Germline CDR1 SGHNT, CDR2 YYREEE (reference sequence). This CDR3 spans 13 amino acids. The V and J ends lost 5 bases and 6 bases, in that order; junction bases with no gene match: 7. CDR3 coding DNA: TGTGCCAGCAGGTGGCAGGGGGTCGCTGAAGCTTTCTTT. Its translation is CASRWQGVAEAFF.

This chain uses TRBV7-2 with TRBJ2-3, with a weak D call TRBD1 (6 bases). The CDR3 has 16 amino acids. Germline CDR1 reads SGHTA; CDR2 reads FQGNSA. V lost 5 bases, J lost 1 base, and 16 bases lay in between. CDR3 amino acids: CASSKYRVSGTDTQYF. Written as DNA, the CDR3 is TGTGCCAGCAGCAAGTACAGGGTATCGGGCACAGATACGCAGTATTTT. The variable domain in full, with the rest retrieved from reference TRBV7-2 and TRBJ2-3, is GAGVSQSPSNKVTEKGKDVELRCDPISGHTALYWYRQSLGQGLEFLIYFQGNSAPDKSGLPSDRFSAERTGGSVSTLTIQRTQQEDSAVYLCASSKYRVSGTDTQYFGPGTRLTVL.